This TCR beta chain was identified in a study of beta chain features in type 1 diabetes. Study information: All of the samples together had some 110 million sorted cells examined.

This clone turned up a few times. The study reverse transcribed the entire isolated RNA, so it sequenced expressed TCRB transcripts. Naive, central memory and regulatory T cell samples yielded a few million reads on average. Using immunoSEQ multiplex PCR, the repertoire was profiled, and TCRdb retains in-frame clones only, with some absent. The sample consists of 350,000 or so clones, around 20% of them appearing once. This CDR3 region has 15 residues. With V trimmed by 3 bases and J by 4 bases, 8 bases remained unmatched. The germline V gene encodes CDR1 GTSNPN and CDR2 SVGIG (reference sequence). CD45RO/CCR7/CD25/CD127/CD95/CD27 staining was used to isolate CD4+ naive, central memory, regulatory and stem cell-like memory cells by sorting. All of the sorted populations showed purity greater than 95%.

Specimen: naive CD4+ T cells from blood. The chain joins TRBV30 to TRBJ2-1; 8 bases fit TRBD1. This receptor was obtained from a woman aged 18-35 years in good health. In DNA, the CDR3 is TGTGCCTGGAGCCGAGGGACAGGAATTTACAATGAGCAGTTCTTC. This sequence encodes CAWSRGTGIYNEQFF. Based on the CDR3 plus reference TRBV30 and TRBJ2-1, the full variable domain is SQTIHQWPATLVQPVGSPLSLECTVEGTSNPNLYWYRQAAGRGLQLLFYSVGIGQISSEVPQNLSASRPQDRQFILSSKKLLLSDSGFYLCAWSRGTGIYNEQFFGPGTRLTVL.